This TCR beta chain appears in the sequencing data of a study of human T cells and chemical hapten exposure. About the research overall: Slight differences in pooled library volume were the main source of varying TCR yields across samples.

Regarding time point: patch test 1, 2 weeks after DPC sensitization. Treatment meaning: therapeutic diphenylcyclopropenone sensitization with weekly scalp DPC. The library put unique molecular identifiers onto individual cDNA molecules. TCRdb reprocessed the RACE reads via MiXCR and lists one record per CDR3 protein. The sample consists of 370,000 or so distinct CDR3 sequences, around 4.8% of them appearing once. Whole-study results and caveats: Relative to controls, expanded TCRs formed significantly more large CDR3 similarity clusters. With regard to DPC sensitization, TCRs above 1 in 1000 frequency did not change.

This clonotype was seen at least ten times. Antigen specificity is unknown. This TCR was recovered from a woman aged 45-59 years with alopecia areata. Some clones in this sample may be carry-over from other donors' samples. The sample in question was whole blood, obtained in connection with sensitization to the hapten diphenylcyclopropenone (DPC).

CDR3: CSARVLHTSSYEQYF. CDR3 nucleotide sequence: TGCAGTGCTAGGGTCCTTCACACGAGCTCCTACGAGCAGTACTTC. This chain joins TRBV20-1 and TRBJ2-7; no firm D call. The CDR3 runs 15 residues. V lost 3 bases, J lost 0 bases, and 15 bases lay in between. Looked up from germline, CDR1 is DFQATT and CDR2 is SNEGSKA (reference sequence).